This entry lists 22 T cell receptor beta chains sequenced from one sample in a study of technical replicates of blood from four donors. Libraries were prepared by immunoSEQ multiplex PCR; TCRdb keeps only in-frame clonotypes and omits some of them. This sample has 55,000 to 70,000 clones, with about 90% found just once. Sequenced input: PBMCs. These receptor sequences come from a human donor in good health. Some clones in this sample may be carry-over from other donors' samples.

The J gene is TRBJ2-5, the V gene TRBV10-3; D uncertain. V shed 4 bases and J shed 3 bases, with 6 bases lying between them. The CDR3 consists of 12 residues. CDR1 is ENHRY and CDR2 is SYGVKD in the germline V gene. For the CDR3, the DNA is TGTGCCATCAGTGTTCAGGAAGAGACCCAGTACTTC. Amino acids: CAISVQEETQYF.

The rearrangement joins TRBV9 to TRBJ2-7; 7 bases are a match to TRBD2. The CDR3 length is 14 residues. V lost 3 bases to trimming and J lost 7 bases; unmatched junction nucleotides: 10. Germline V gene data show CDR1 as SGDLS and CDR2 as YYNGEE. CDR3 sequence: CASSAGGGLWEQYF. CDR3 nucleotides: TGTGCCAGCAGCGCCGGCGGGGGTCTTTGGGAGCAGTACTTC.

The CDR3 sequence is CASSQDQREGVEQYF. As DNA, the CDR3 is TGCGCCAGCAGCCAAGATCAACGGGAGGGGGTGGAGCAGTACTTC. V is TRBV4-1 and J is TRBJ2-7; 8 positions match TRBD2. Germline V CDR1 and CDR2: MGHRA, YSYEKL. The CDR3 consists of 15 residues. The V and J ends lost 0 bases and 7 bases, in that order; junction bases with no gene match: 8.

The chain combines TRBV7-9 with TRBJ1-1; no clear D. The V end was cut by 6 bases, the J end by 7 bases, with 15 bases between. The germline V gene has CDR1 SEHNR and CDR2 FQNEAQ (reference sequence). The CDR3 runs to 13 residues. CDR3 coding DNA: TGTGCCAGCAGATTGTCCGCCGGGATTGAAGCTTTCTTT. It translates to CASRLSAGIEAFF.

This chain connects TRBV27 to TRBJ2-1; D is ambiguous. The CDR3 contains 11 residues. The germline V gene has CDR1 MNHEY and CDR2 SMNVEV (reference sequence). The germline V and J ends were trimmed by 3 bases and 6 bases, with 3 bases remaining between them. The chain's CDR3 is CASSFLNEQFF. The CDR3 bases are TGTGCCAGCAGTTTCCTCAATGAGCAGTTCTTC.

The chain is built from TRBV4-3 and TRBJ2-2; 13 bases match TRBD2. The CDR3 contains 18 residues. Per germline, CDR1 LGHNA and CDR2 YSLEER. Unmatched junction bases numbered 10, after V lost 3 bases and J lost 6 bases. In nucleotides, the CDR3 is TGCGCCAGCAGCCAGGGGTCCACTAGCGGGGGGGCCTCCGGGGAGCTGTTTTTT. It encodes CASSQGSTSGGASGELFF.

This chain uses TRBV29-1 with TRBJ1-1; D not resolved. Germline CDR1 and CDR2: SQVTM and ANQGSEA. This CDR3 contains 10 residues. The ends were cut back, 7 bases at V and 0 bases at J, with 3 bases in the middle. In nucleotides, the CDR3 is TGCAGCGCGTTGAACACTGAAGCTTTCTTT. It encodes CSALNTEAFF.

The V gene is TRBV4-2, the J gene TRBJ2-2, with 16 bases that match TRBD2. V trimming: 0 bases; J trimming: 4 bases; junction bases outside the gene matches: 5. Per germline, CDR1 LGHNA and CDR2 YNFKEQ. The CDR3 has 19 residues. The DNA of the CDR3 is TGTGCCAGCAGCCAAGATGGGACTAGCGGGGGGGCGGGCACCGGGGAGCTGTTTTTT. Protein product: CASSQDGTSGGAGTGELFF.

The rearrangement uses TRBV7-6 and TRBJ1-2, with D unclear. CDR3 length: 13 amino acids. Between the trimmed V and J ends, which lost 4 bases and 3 bases, there was a span of 9 bases. Germline CDR1 and CDR2: SGHVS and FNYEAQ. CDR3 in DNA: TGTGCCAGCAGCTCATACAGTGACTATGGCTACACCTTC. This codes for CASSSYSDYGYTF.

CDR3 sequence (DNA): TGTGCCTGGAGTGTACCGCAGGGGTGGAATTCACCCCTCCACTTT. This translates into CAWSVPQGWNSPLHF. The chain combines TRBV30 with TRBJ1-6; D might be TRBD1 (6 bases). Germline V gene data show CDR1 as GTSNPN and CDR2 as SVGIG (reference sequence). The CDR3 is made up of 15 amino acids. The V end lost 0 bases, the J end lost 7 bases, and 13 bases lay between the germline ends.

In regard to this clone: At one boundary the junction diverges from the germline segment, which might be a read error. The V and J genes are TRBV18 and TRBJ2-3; D unclear. This CDR3 region has 14 residues. Germline lookup yields CDR1 KGHSH and CDR2 LQKENI. The CDR3 reads CASSPLVSTDTQYF. The CDR3 DNA reads TGTGCCAGCTCCCCACTCGTATCCACAGATACGCAGTATTTT.

CDR3 sequence reads: CASRRQGRGTNEKLFF. The CDR3 DNA follows: TGCGCCAGCAGAAGACAGGGGCGCGGAACTAATGAAAAACTGTTTTTT. This chain links TRBV5-1 with TRBJ1-4, with 8 positions matching TRBD1. CDR3 length: 16 residues. Per the germline V gene, CDR1 is SGHRS and CDR2 is YFSETQ. Trimming removed 5 bases from V and 1 base from J; junction bases left unmatched: 7.

The V and J genes are TRBV9 and TRBJ2-5; TRBD2 matches 7 bases. Trimming took 3 bases from V and 2 from J; bases not matched to a gene: 7. Germline CDR1 and CDR2: SGDLS and YYNGEE. This CDR3 contains 15 residues. The DNA of the CDR3 is TGTGCCAGCAGCGAAGCGGGGCTGGGGCAAGAGACCCAGTACTTC. It encodes CASSEAGLGQETQYF.

The chain links TRBV13 to TRBJ2-7; D may be TRBD2 (6 bases). This CDR3 is built from 14 residues. CDR1 and CDR2 from the germline V gene are PRHDT and FYEKMQ (reference sequence). With 5 bases removed from V and 3 bases from J, the gap between germline ends came to 14 bases. CDR3 amino acids: CASSLRIGSYEQYF. The CDR3 DNA follows: TGTGCCAGCAGCCTTAGGATCGGGAGCTACGAGCAGTACTTC.

CDR3 bases: TGCGCCAGCAGCCAAGATTCGGGCGGGAGGCTCCCCTACGAGCAGTACTTC. This sequence encodes CASSQDSGGRLPYEQYF. J is TRBJ2-7 and V is TRBV4-3; 8 nucleotides match TRBD2. This CDR3 is built from 17 residues. CDR1 is LGHNA and CDR2 is YSLEER in the germline V gene. With V trimmed by 0 bases and J by 2 bases, 9 bases remained unmatched.

This chain links TRBV7-6 with TRBJ1-6; D unresolved. The CDR3 is 14 amino acids. The germline CDR1 and CDR2 sequences are SGHVS and FNYEAQ. The V end was cut by 1 base, the J end by 10 bases, with 11 bases between. The CDR3 DNA sequence: TGTGCCAGCAGCTTAGGAGGGTTCGGGTCACCCCTCCACTTT. Protein product: CASSLGGFGSPLHF.

The chain uses TRBV19 and TRBJ1-1; TRBD1 is a possible D gene (5 bases). V lost 4 bases and J 5 bases, leaving 14 bases between the germline ends. CDR3 size: 14 residues. CDR1 and CDR2 from the germline V gene are LNHDA and SQIVND (reference sequence). In DNA, the CDR3 is TGTGCCAGTAGTACATTCGGGGGGAGAACTGAAGCTTTCTTT. Translation gives CASSTFGGRTEAFF.

Concerning this clone: At one of its ends the junction is not consistent with the germline gene, which may arise from a read error. The V call is TRBV7-9, the J call TRBJ1-1; 8 bases line up with TRBD1. The CDR3 consists of 15 residues. CDR1 SEHNR and CDR2 FQNEAQ come from the germline V gene (reference sequence). This chain's CDR3 is CASSANRQGNPEAFF. CDR3 DNA: TGTGCCAGCAGCGCGAACCGACAGGGGAACCCTGAAGCTTTCTTT.

The V call is TRBV18, the J call TRBJ2-7; D may be TRBD1 (6 bases). The CDR3 loop spans 13 amino acids. Trimming cost V 2 bases and J 4 bases, with 9 bases left between them. Per the germline V gene, CDR1 is KGHSH and CDR2 is LQKENI. The CDR3: CASSPGTLYEQYF. The CDR3 DNA reads as TGTGCCAGCTCACCAGGGACACTATACGAGCAGTACTTC.

This chain uses TRBV6-6 with TRBJ2-3, with D uncertain. Trimming left V 9 bases short and J 0 bases short, with 7 bases between. Germline V gives CDR1 MNHNY, CDR2 SVGAGI (reference sequence). The CDR3 sequence is 12 residues long. The CDR3 protein is CASSGSTDTQYF. CDR3 coding DNA: TGTGCCAGTTCCGGGAGCACAGATACGCAGTATTTT.

The chain employs TRBV9 and TRBJ2-2, with 8 bases lining up with TRBD2. This CDR3 comprises 16 residues. In germline, CDR1 is SGDLS, CDR2 YYNGEE. The junction had 5 bases not matched to a gene; V was cut back by 0 bases and J by 4 bases. The CDR3 nucleotides read TGTGCCAGCAGCGTAGTGGGACTAGGGGGCACCGGGGAGCTGTTTTTT. Amino acids: CASSVVGLGGTGELFF.

The chain couples TRBV7-9 to TRBJ1-1; the D is unclear. In germline, CDR1 is SEHNR, CDR2 FQNEAQ (reference sequence). CDR3 length: 13 amino acids. Trimming removed 5 bases at V and 2 bases at J, with 9 bases between. The DNA for the CDR3 is TGTGCCAGCAGCCAGGAGGTTAACACTGAAGCTTTCTTT. Its translation is CASSQEVNTEAFF.